This T cell receptor beta chain derives from a study of human versus mouse CDR3 diversity and MHC coevolution. The study's findings and limits: By iCHAO1, human TCR beta clonotypes numbered about 1.5 million, the most.

The CDR3 has 15 residues. V lost 6 bases and J lost 8; bases outside the gene matches: 16. Germline assignment: CDR1 SGHNT and CDR2 YYREEE (reference sequence). This clone was observed a handful of times. What it binds is not known. Naive CD4 T cells were sorted as CD45RO-negative, CD62L-positive. Data came from immunoSEQ multiplex PCR; TCRdb stores just in-frame clones and leaves some out. The sample has approximately 81,000 clones; approximately 92% are singletons. The chain joins TRBV5-4 to TRBJ1-2; 7 bases are shared with TRBD1. The receptor was isolated from a person aged 25 to 69 in good health. Sequenced input: naive CD4+ T cells from blood. Indicated subset: CD45RO-negative CD62L-positive naive CD4 T cells. CDR3 DNA sequence: TGTGCCAGCACCTCTGGGGGACAGCACACTAGAGGCTACACCTTC. This sequence encodes CASTSGGQHTRGYTF.